This paragraph covers one TCR beta chain sequence. Its target is unknown. The CDR3 goes on 3 residues after the read ends, and that part is filled in from the germline J gene. The sample is drawn from a study of Tregs in tolerant kidney transplant recipients. Study-level findings and limits: Expanding Tregs on activated donor B cells appeared to best identify donor-specific TCRbeta clones. Donor-specific Treg expansion exceeded global Treg expansion in tolerant patients, suggesting antigen drive. This study did not directly address biological reproducibility.

Recipients received nonmyeloablative bone marrow transplants from related graft donors, with transient mixed chimerism. Thawed PBMCs were FACS-sorted into unstimulated CD4+CD25+CD127- regulatory T cells, CD4+CD25- non-regulatory cells, CD4 and CD8 cells. The V gene's germline CDR1 is LNHDA and CDR2 SQIVND (reference sequence). This CDR3 spans 13 amino acids. Measured with immunoSEQ multiplex PCR; TCRdb has only the in-frame clones, and not every one. Its clone listing holds 15,000 or so clones. The sequence was obtained from a human patient who received a combined kidney and bone marrow transplant. The T cells may partly be graft donor cells. This sequence joins TRBV19 and TRBJ1-1, with a tentative D call TRBD1 (5 bases). The sequences come from CD4+ T cells from blood (PBMCs), collected 12 months after the transplant. CDR3 region: CASSIKRTTEAFF. The part of the CDR3 DNA that was read is TGTGCCAGTAGTATAAAAAGGACAACCGAG.